This record looks at one T cell receptor (beta chain) sequence and its context. The antigen is undetermined. Purities over 95% were achieved in all sorted populations. The sequenced template was cDNA made from the entire isolated RNA. Naive, central memory and regulatory T cell samples yielded roughly 3.6 million reads on average. Data came from immunoSEQ multiplex PCR; TCRdb stores just in-frame clones and leaves some out. The data show tens of thousands of clones, with roughly 69% seen just once and 2% to 2.5% held by the top ten. The sample originates from a study of beta chain features in type 1 diabetes. The study, taken as a whole, reports: A closer apparent resemblance between naive, central memory and Treg TCRB repertoires was seen in patients than in healthy donors. Researchers could not determine here whether HLA type influences TCRB rearrangement.

CDR1 is SEHNR and CDR2 is FQNEAQ in the germline V gene (reference sequence). V was pared by 6 bases and J by 1 base, with 12 bases between. The CDR3 loop spans 15 amino acids. Sequencing was performed on Tregs from blood. The clonotype comes from a woman aged 35 to 49 in good health. The chain uses TRBV7-9 and TRBJ1-4; possible D gene TRBD1, 5 bases. The CDR3 region has the DNA TGTGCCAGCAGTCCTGGCCAGGGAACTAATGAAAAACTGTTTTTT. It specifies CASSPGQGTNEKLFF. The full variable domain, with the rest looked up from reference TRBV7-9 and TRBJ1-4, is DTGVSQNPRHKITKRGQNVTFRCDPISEHNRLYWYRQTLGQGPEFLTYFQNEAQLEKSRLLSDRFSAERPKGSFSTLEIQRTEQGDSAMYLCASSPGQGTNEKLFFGSGTQLSVL.